This TCR beta chain was captured in a study of cytomegalovirus exposure and HLA in healthy donors. As for the study in general: The same platform as the approximately 670 first-cohort repertoires was used for the 130 or so validation repertoires, a later analysis reported.

Broader study findings: A subsequent analysis found that TCR clusters from the first cohort also tended to co-occur in the approximately 120 validation repertoires, with about 95% of cluster scores above 0.

With regard to this clone: The antigen remains unidentified.

Per the germline V gene, CDR1 is SQVTM and CDR2 is ANQGSEA. This CDR3 region has 14 residues. With 6 bases removed from V and 7 bases from J, the gap between germline ends came to 21 bases. The data were produced by immunoSEQ multiplex PCR, yet TCRdb's version contains in-frame clones alone and is incomplete. The sample consists of roughly 64,000 clones, 85% to 95% of them appearing once. Sequenced input: PBMCs. The chain uses TRBV29-1 and TRBJ1-1; D unresolved. This sequence was found in a woman between 18 and 29 years old in good health and CMV-seropositive. The CDR3 coding sequence is TGCAGCGTGCAAATCGGGAGTTTCAAAGGTGAAGCTTTCTTT. It translates to CSVQIGSFKGEAFF.